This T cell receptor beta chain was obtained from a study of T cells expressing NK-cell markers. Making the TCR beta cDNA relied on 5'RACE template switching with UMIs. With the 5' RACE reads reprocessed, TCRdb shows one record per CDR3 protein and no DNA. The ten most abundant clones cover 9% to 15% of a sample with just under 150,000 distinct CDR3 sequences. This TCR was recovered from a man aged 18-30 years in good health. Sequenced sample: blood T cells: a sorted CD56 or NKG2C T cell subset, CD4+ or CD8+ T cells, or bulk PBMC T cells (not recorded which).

The CDR3 is CASRVRGEEFF. The rearrangement uses TRBV25-1 and TRBJ2-1; the D call from TCRdb, TRBD2, cannot be confirmed without DNA. This CDR3 comprises 11 residues. Germline V CDR1 and CDR2: MGHDK, SYGVNS.